One and the same sample provided the 5 T cell receptor beta chains below, sequenced in a study of Ad26.COV2.S vaccination and SARS-CoV-2 variants. Measured with immunoSEQ multiplex PCR; TCRdb has only the in-frame clones, and not every one. Of roughly 350,000 clones detected, 87% appear once; the ten largest clones hold approximately 3.6%. Described treatment: about 20 received Ad26.COV2.S at low or high dose, single or two shots; about 5 received placebo; per-sample allocation not given. Samples analyzed were those drawn on day 63 after the first vaccine or placebo injection. The sample here was peripheral blood, taken in a trial of Ad26.COV2.S vaccine versus placebo. The receptors shown here come from a person between 18 and 65 years old who received the Ad26.COV2.S COVID-19 vaccine or a placebo.

The gene calls are TRBV6-5 and TRBJ1-5; TRBD1 agrees at 8 bases. The V gene end was trimmed by 6 bases and the J gene end by 4 bases; junction bases not matched to a gene: 5. From germline, CDR1 is MNHEY and CDR2 SVGAGI. The length of the CDR3 is 14 residues. CDR3: CASSLRTGNQPQHF. The CDR3 region has the DNA TGTGCCAGCAGCCTTAGGACAGGGAATCAGCCCCAGCATTTT.

As to this clone: The sample contains more than one DNA sequence encoding this CDR3. This chain joins TRBV18 and TRBJ1-4; TRBD1 is a possible D gene (6 bases). Germline loops: CDR1 KGHSH, CDR2 LQKENI. This CDR3 comprises 14 residues. The ends were cut back, 3 bases at V and 2 bases at J, with 7 bases in the middle. CDR3: CASSPQGTNEKLFF. In nucleotides, the CDR3 is TGTGCCAGCTCACCGCAGGGGACTAATGAAAAACTGTTTTTT.

V usage is TRBV2 and J usage is TRBJ2-1; 8 nucleotides align to TRBD1. J gave up 7 bases and V 1 base, and 0 bases lay outside the gene matches. Germline V lookup: CDR1 SNHLY, CDR2 FYNNEI. This CDR3 has 13 amino acids. CDR3 DNA: TGTGCCAGCAGTGAAGACAGGGGGAATGAGCAGTTCTTC. Protein sequence: CASSEDRGNEQFF. Combining the CDR3 with reference TRBV2 and TRBJ2-1 gives the whole variable domain EPEVTQTPSHQVTQMGQEVILRCVPISNHLYFYWYRQILGQKVEFLVSFYNNEISEKSEIFDDQFSVERPDGSNFTLKIRSTKLEDSAMYFCASSEDRGNEQFFGPGTRLTVL.

This chain connects TRBV6-5 to TRBJ1-4; 7 positions agree with TRBD1. This CDR3 region has 13 residues. V lost 7 bases and J lost 14; bases outside the gene matches: 13. Germline V gives CDR1 MNHEY, CDR2 SVGAGI. The CDR3, as DNA: TGTGCCAGCAACGGAGTAAACAGGGGCTCCCTGTTTTTT. Its protein is CASNGVNRGSLFF.

The chain joins TRBV2 to TRBJ2-1; D is ambiguous. Germline-derived CDR1 and CDR2 are SNHLY and FYNNEI. This CDR3 comprises 14 residues. The ends were cut back, 6 bases at V and 5 bases at J, with 14 bases in the middle. CDR3 sequence: CASSTDPTDNEQFF. The CDR3 DNA reads as TGTGCCAGCAGCACGGATCCTACCGACAATGAGCAGTTCTTC.